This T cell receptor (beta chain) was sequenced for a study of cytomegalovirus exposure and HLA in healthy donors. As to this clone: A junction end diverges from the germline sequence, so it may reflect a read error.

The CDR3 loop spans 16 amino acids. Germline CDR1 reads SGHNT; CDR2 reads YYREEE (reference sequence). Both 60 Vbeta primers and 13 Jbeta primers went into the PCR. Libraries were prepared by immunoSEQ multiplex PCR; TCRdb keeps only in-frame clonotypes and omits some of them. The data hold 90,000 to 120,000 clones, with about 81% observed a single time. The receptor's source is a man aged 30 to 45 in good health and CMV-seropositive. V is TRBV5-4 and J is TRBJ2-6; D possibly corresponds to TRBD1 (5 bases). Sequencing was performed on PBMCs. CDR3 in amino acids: CASSLGPGIGANGLTF. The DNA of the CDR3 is TGTGCCAGCAGCTTGGGTCCGGGCATTGGGGCCAACGGCCTGACTTTC. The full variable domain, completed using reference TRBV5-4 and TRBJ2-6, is ETGVTQSPTHLIKTRGQQVTLRCSSQSGHNTVSWYQQALGQGPQFIFQYYREEENGRGNFPPRFSGLQFPNYSSELNVNALELDDSALYLCASSLGPGIGANGLTFGAGSRLTVL.